The source of this TCR beta chain is a study of blood T cell repertoires in COVID-19. In the study overall: In each case, the material was cDNA or gDNA derived from T cells, B-cell-depleted T cells, or PBMCs.

TCRdb's table, derived via immunoSEQ multiplex PCR, lists solely in-frame clones and lacks some. The data show roughly 290,000 clones, with around nine tenths seen just once and over 6% held by the top ten. The CDR3 is 13 amino acids. CDR1 and CDR2 (germline): MGHDK, SYGVNS. Trimming stripped 2 bases from V and 3 bases from J, with 8 bases between. Recovery meant two consecutive negative NP/OP PCR tests, professional clearance, or resolved symptoms. The sequenced sample was PBMCs or T cells enriched from blood (not recorded which). The receptor comes from a middle-aged woman who had recovered from COVID-19. The chain couples TRBV25-1 to TRBJ2-7; D unresolved. CDR3 region: CASSEGLNYEQYF. CDR3 nucleotide sequence: TGTGCCAGCAGTGAAGGGCTGAACTACGAGCAGTACTTC.